A selection of T cell receptor beta chains follows, all from one sample in a study of blood T cell repertoires in COVID-19. TCRdb keeps only in-frame clones here, not all; method: immunoSEQ multiplex PCR. The profile shows some 510,000 clones, approximately 90% of them singletons. The sample taken for sequencing was PBMCs or T cells enriched from blood (not recorded which). These receptor sequences come from a middle-aged woman who had recovered from COVID-19. Both conserved end residues are part of each CDR3. D genes are given only for firm matches.

cdr3_nt	cdr3_aa	j_call	v_call	d_call
TGCGCCAGCAGCTTGGGACCCAATAGCGGGAGGGCCGAAAATGAGCAGTTCTTC	CASSLGPNSGRAENEQFF	TRBJ2-1	TRBV5-1	TRBD2
TGTGCCTGGAGAGTCTTGTCCTATGAAGCTTTCTTT	CAWRVLSYEAFF	TRBJ1-1	TRBV30	NA
TGTGCCAGCAGCTTAACCTTGGACAGGGGCTACGAGCAGTACTTC	CASSLTLDRGYEQYF	TRBJ2-7	TRBV7-2	TRBD1
TGTGCCAGCAGCTTACTACAGGGCTTCCCCCTAGGAGGAAACATTCAGTACTTC	CASSLLQGFPLGGNIQYF	TRBJ2-4	TRBV7-2	NA
TGTGCCAGCAGCCCAAAAGGGGGTTTCGGGCCATACGAGCAGTACTTC	CASSPKGGFGPYEQYF	TRBJ2-7	TRBV7-8	NA
TGTGCCAGTAGTGGGACATTGGGGGCGTCCGGGGTGACTGAAGCTTTCTTT	CASSGTLGASGVTEAFF	TRBJ1-1	TRBV19	NA
TGTGCCAGCAGCGTTTCTCAGGGTAGAGAGACCCAGTACTTC	CASSVSQGRETQYF	TRBJ2-5	TRBV9	NA
TGTGCCTCCAAATTACAGGGGGTGAAGAACTATGGCTACACCTTC	CASKLQGVKNYGYTF	TRBJ1-2	TRBV24-1	TRBD1
TGTGCCAGCAGCCCCGATAGCGACACGGGGGGGAATGAGCAGTTCTTC	CASSPDSDTGGNEQFF	TRBJ2-1	TRBV7-8	TRBD2
TGTGCCAGTAGAGAGGGACAAGGGTTAGGCCTCACCTTC	CASREGQGLGLTF	TRBJ1-2	TRBV19	NA
TGTGCCAGCAGAACCCTAGCGGGAACCTCCTACAATGAGCAGTTCTTC	CASRTLAGTSYNEQFF	TRBJ2-1	TRBV5-6	TRBD2
TGTGCCAGCAGCGTAATCGGGGATTGGGAGGAGACCCAGTACTTC	CASSVIGDWEETQYF	TRBJ2-5	TRBV9	NA
TGTGCCAGCAGCTTTAGGACTAGCGGGAACAATGAGCAGTTCTTC	CASSFRTSGNNEQFF	TRBJ2-1	TRBV13	TRBD2
TGCAGCGTTGAAGGCGGTGACAGGGGGCAAGATACGCAGTATTTT	CSVEGGDRGQDTQYF	TRBJ2-3	TRBV29-1	TRBD1
TGTGCCTGGACTTATGAGCGCGAGCAGTACTTC	CAWTYEREQYF	TRBJ2-7	TRBV30	NA